Below, 14 T cell receptor beta chains from the same sample are listed, as sequenced in a study of cytomegalovirus exposure and HLA in healthy donors. Libraries were prepared by immunoSEQ multiplex PCR; TCRdb keeps only in-frame clonotypes and omits some of them. The sample comprises some 140,000 clones, roughly 79% of which are singletons, and 25% to 30% rests with the top ten. Sequences were obtained from PBMCs. The receptors here all came from a young man in good health and CMV-seropositive.

This clone has only one observation. This CDR3 reads CASSPQGAGNTIYF. In nucleotides, the CDR3 is TGTGCCAGCAGTCCACAGGGCGCTGGAAACACCATATATTTT. The chain couples TRBV27 to TRBJ1-3, with a weak D call TRBD1 (6 bases). Per germline, CDR1 MNHEY and CDR2 SMNVEV (reference sequence). The CDR3 sequence is 14 residues long. The V end was cut by 5 bases, the J end by 2 bases, with 10 bases between.

V is TRBV7-2 and J is TRBJ2-1, with 10 bases that match TRBD1. The germline CDR1 and CDR2 sequences are SGHTA and FQGNSA. V lost 5 bases to trimming and J lost 5 bases; unmatched junction nucleotides: 3. The CDR3 has 14 amino acids. The CDR3 DNA reads as TGTGCCAGCAGCGCGACAGGGGGCCACAATGAGCAGTTCTTC. It specifies CASSATGGHNEQFF.

This chain links TRBV2 with TRBJ2-5, with 8 bases that match TRBD2. The CDR3 loop spans 15 amino acids. V was pared by 4 bases and J by 3 bases, with 7 bases of the junction left unmatched. Germline V gene sequence: CDR1 SNHLY, CDR2 FYNNEI. The CDR3 coding sequence is TGTGCCAGCAGTGCCGGGACTAGGGTTGAAGAGACCCAGTACTTC. Encoded protein: CASSAGTRVEETQYF.

This clone is a singleton in its sample. The rearrangement uses TRBV10-3 and TRBJ2-3; TRBD2 aligns across 7 bases. J was trimmed by 3 bases and V by 6 bases; bases with no gene match: 3. Germline assignment: CDR1 ENHRY and CDR2 SYGVKD. This CDR3 is built from 13 residues. The CDR3 DNA follows: TGTGCCATCAGGGGGGGGAGTACAGATACGCAGTATTTT. Protein product: CAIRGGSTDTQYF.

The chain is built from TRBV7-2 and TRBJ2-3, with TRBD2 matching over 11 bases. After removal of 4 bases from V and 4 bases from J, the junction contained 10 bases not matched to a gene. Germline V lookup: CDR1 SGHTA, CDR2 FQGNSA. CDR3 length equals 17 residues. CDR3 protein: CASSSRASGRMSDTQYF. CDR3 in DNA: TGTGCCAGCAGCTCCCGGGCTAGCGGGAGGATGTCAGATACGCAGTATTTT.

The chain couples TRBV14 to TRBJ2-7, with TRBD2 matching over 14 bases. J gave up 7 bases and V 8 bases, and 4 bases lay outside the gene matches. The CDR3 length is 13 residues. In germline, CDR1 is SGHDN, CDR2 FVKESK. The CDR3 coding sequence is TGTGCCAGCGGGACTAGCGGGAGAGGAGAGCAGTACTTC. This translates into CASGTSGRGEQYF. The complete variable domain, with remaining parts taken from reference TRBV14 and TRBJ2-7, reads EAGVTQFPSHSVIEKGQTVTLRCDPISGHDNLYWYRRVMGKEIKFLLHFVKESKQDESGMPNNRFLAERTGGTYSTLKVQPAELEDSGVYFCASGTSGRGEQYFGPGTRLTVT.

The chain joins TRBV5-1 to TRBJ1-1; the match to TRBD1 covers 8 bases. Germline CDR1 and CDR2: SGHRS and YFSETQ. The V segment lost 5 bases and the J segment 1 base; nucleotides outside the gene matches: 4. The CDR3 has 14 residues. CDR3 sequence (DNA): TGCGCCAGCAGTATAACAGGGGGGAACACTGAAGCTTTCTTT. Amino acid sequence: CASSITGGNTEAFF.

V gene TRBV5-6 combines with J gene TRBJ2-3; possibly TRBD1 for D (6 bases). Looked up from germline, CDR1 is SGHDT and CDR2 is YYEEEE. The CDR3 covers 18 residues. Between the trimmed V and J ends, which lost 4 bases and 5 bases, there was a span of 26 bases. CDR3 residues: CASSDPVSGDPRGDTQYF. CDR3 sequence (DNA): TGTGCCAGCAGCGACCCGGTGTCAGGGGACCCACGGGGAGATACGCAGTATTTT.

The chain recombines TRBV29-1 with TRBJ1-2; D not resolved. The CDR3 consists of 14 residues. The germline gives CDR1 SQVTM, CDR2 ANQGSEA. Between the trimmed V and J ends, which lost 0 bases and 2 bases, there was a span of 10 bases. CDR3 in amino acids: CSVEDPTRNYGYTF. In DNA, the CDR3 is TGCAGCGTTGAAGATCCAACGAGGAACTATGGCTACACCTTC.

J is TRBJ2-7 and V is TRBV6-5, with TRBD1 matching 8 bases. With 4 bases clipped from V and 2 bases from J, the junction kept 4 bases outside the gene matches. The germline gives CDR1 MNHEY, CDR2 SVGAGI. The CDR3 has 14 amino acids. The CDR3 reads CASSSQGVAYEQYF. DNA of the CDR3: TGTGCCAGCAGTTCACAGGGGGTAGCCTACGAGCAGTACTTC.

The V call is TRBV4-2, the J call TRBJ2-1, with 9 bases matching TRBD2. V lost 7 bases, J lost 1 base, and 5 bases stayed unmatched. The CDR3 totals 15 residues. CDR1 and CDR2 (germline): LGHNA, YNFKEQ. CDR3 sequence (DNA): TGTGCCAGCACCCGGACTAGCGCTTCCTACAATGAGCAGTTCTTC. It encodes CASTRTSASYNEQFF.

The genes are TRBV29-1 and TRBJ1-4; TRBD1 might be the D (5 bases). Germline V gives CDR1 SQVTM, CDR2 ANQGSEA. The CDR3 has 13 amino acids. Trimming stripped 7 bases from V and 7 bases from J, with 16 bases between. CDR3 protein: CSAGRQGGEKLFF. In DNA, the CDR3 is TGCAGCGCCGGACGGCAGGGCGGTGAAAAACTGTTTTTT.

This chain links TRBV28 with TRBJ1-5; 9 positions agree with TRBD1. V trimming: 6 bases; J trimming: 5 bases; junction bases outside the gene matches: 2. CDR1 and CDR2 (germline): MDHEN, SYDVKM. The CDR3 spans 13 residues. The CDR3 here is CASRRDRDQPQHF. The CDR3, as DNA: TGTGCCAGCAGAAGGGACAGGGATCAGCCCCAGCATTTT.

This clone was observed a single time. Here the CDR3 reads CSVDRGTEAFF. As DNA, the CDR3 is TGCAGCGTTGACAGGGGCACTGAAGCTTTCTTT. The V gene is TRBV29-1, the J gene TRBJ1-1; TRBD1 might be the D (6 bases). Per the germline V gene, CDR1 is SQVTM and CDR2 is ANQGSEA. The CDR3 spans 11 residues. Trimming stripped 3 bases from V and 4 bases from J, with 6 bases between.